This is a list of T cell receptor beta chains from one sample in a study of long-term antiretroviral therapy in people with HIV. Assay: immunoSEQ multiplex PCR; the TCRdb copy retains only in-frame clones and omits some. The sample records about 33,000 clones, approximately 97% being singletons. This specimen consisted of unsorted PBMCs, obtained 6.9 years after starting antiretroviral therapy. These receptors originate from a man aged 25-45 years with HIV. CDR3s include the opening cysteine and the closing phenylalanine or tryptophan. The order of the fields is J gene, clone size, D gene, V gene, CDR3 DNA, CDR3 protein. A D gene is named only where the DNA matches it firmly. Size tells how often a clone was seen (once, few, many) or the class of an expanded clone, and some rows leave it out.

J gene: TRBJ1-2; clone size: -; D gene: -; V gene: TRBV7-2; CDR3 DNA: TGTGCCAGCACCATTACCCAGAGGGTCGGATATGGCTACACCTTC; CDR3 protein: CASTITQRVGYGYTF
J gene: TRBJ2-7; clone size: -; D gene: -; V gene: TRBV7-8; CDR3 DNA: TGTGCCAGCAGCTTAAAGGACTACGAGCAGTACTTC; CDR3 protein: CASSLKDYEQYF
J gene: TRBJ2-5; clone size: -; D gene: TRBD1; V gene: TRBV29-1; CDR3 DNA: TGCAGCGCCACGACAGGGGGCATGGGAGGGACCCAGTACTTC; CDR3 protein: CSATTGGMGGTQYF
J gene: TRBJ2-3; clone size: -; D gene: TRBD2; V gene: TRBV7-8; CDR3 DNA: TGTGCCAGCAGCTTAGACCGGGAGGGGGGTAATACGCAGTATTTT; CDR3 protein: CASSLDREGGNTQYF
J gene: TRBJ1-5; clone size: -; D gene: -; V gene: TRBV7-2; CDR3 DNA: TGTGCCAGCAGCTTCTTACACACCTGGGGTCAGCCCCAGCATTTT; CDR3 protein: CASSFLHTWGQPQHF
J gene: TRBJ2-3; clone size: -; D gene: TRBD1; V gene: TRBV4-2; CDR3 DNA: TGTGCCAGCAGCCAAGTTCGGACAGGGACAACAGATACGCAGTATTTT; CDR3 protein: CASSQVRTGTTDTQYF
J gene: TRBJ2-5; clone size: -; D gene: -; V gene: TRBV11-2; CDR3 DNA: TGTGCCAGCATCCGAGGGGGTCGAGCTAGCGGACAAGAGACCCAGTACTTC; CDR3 protein: CASIRGGRASGQETQYF
J gene: TRBJ1-1; clone size: -; D gene: -; V gene: TRBV19; CDR3 DNA: TGTGCCAGTAGTATTACCCGGGGGCTTGAAGCTTTCTTT; CDR3 protein: CASSITRGLEAFF
J gene: TRBJ1-4; clone size: -; D gene: -; V gene: TRBV19; CDR3 DNA: TGTGCCAGTTCTCCGGGCGGAAGCGAAAAACTGTTTTTT; CDR3 protein: CASSPGGSEKLFF
J gene: TRBJ2-1; clone size: -; D gene: TRBD2; V gene: TRBV9; CDR3 DNA: TGTGCCAGCAGCGTAGTCGGGCGGGGGGGCTACAATGAGCAGTTCTTC; CDR3 protein: CASSVVGRGGYNEQFF
J gene: TRBJ2-1; clone size: -; D gene: -; V gene: TRBV4-1; CDR3 DNA: TGCGCCAGCAGCCAGAAGATTTTTGGACAGAGATTTAATGAGCAGTTCTTC; CDR3 protein: CASSQKIFGQRFNEQFF
J gene: TRBJ1-1; clone size: -; D gene: TRBD1; V gene: TRBV5-1; CDR3 DNA: TGCGCCAGCAGCTGGGGAGACAGGGGCCCCATGAACACTGAAGCTTTCTTT; CDR3 protein: CASSWGDRGPMNTEAFF
J gene: TRBJ2-3; clone size: once; D gene: -; V gene: TRBV20-1; CDR3 DNA: TGCAGTGCTCAGAGCGGGGATACGCAGTATTTT; CDR3 protein: CSAQSGDTQYF
J gene: TRBJ1-4; clone size: -; D gene: -; V gene: TRBV9; CDR3 DNA: TGTGCCAGCAGCGTAGCTGGGGGCTTGGCTAATGAAAAACTGTTTTTT; CDR3 protein: CASSVAGGLANEKLFF
J gene: TRBJ1-3; clone size: -; D gene: -; V gene: TRBV4-2; CDR3 DNA: TGTGCCAGCAGCCCCGGACGGAGCTCTGGAAACACCATATATTTT; CDR3 protein: CASSPGRSSGNTIYF
J gene: TRBJ1-5; clone size: -; D gene: -; V gene: TRBV15; CDR3 DNA: TGTGCCACCAGGCCTACCACCTTGGGGGGTCAAAAGCCCCAGCATTTT; CDR3 protein: CATRPTTLGGQKPQHF
J gene: TRBJ2-1; clone size: -; D gene: TRBD2; V gene: TRBV18; CDR3 DNA: TGTGCCAGCTCACCATTGGACGACGGTCCTAGCGGGACGCGAAGATCCTACAATGAGCAGTTCTTC; CDR3 protein: CASSPLDDGPSGTRRSYNEQFF
J gene: TRBJ1-2; clone size: -; D gene: -; V gene: TRBV7-9; CDR3 DNA: TGTGCCAGCAGCTTTAGGCCGCTTGCGAGGGGCTACACCTTC; CDR3 protein: CASSFRPLARGYTF
J gene: TRBJ2-7; clone size: -; D gene: -; V gene: TRBV13; CDR3 DNA: TGTGCCAGCAGCACCTCGGGTAGCGAGCAGTACTTC; CDR3 protein: CASSTSGSEQYF
J gene: TRBJ2-3; clone size: -; D gene: -; V gene: TRBV5-8; CDR3 DNA: TGTGCCAGCAGCTTGGGGAGCACAGATACGCAGTATTTT; CDR3 protein: CASSLGSTDTQYF
J gene: TRBJ2-5; clone size: -; D gene: TRBD1; V gene: TRBV5-6; CDR3 DNA: TGTGCCAGCAGCGCAGACAGGGCGACTACTCAAGAGACCCAGTACTTC; CDR3 protein: CASSADRATTQETQYF
J gene: TRBJ1-5; clone size: -; D gene: -; V gene: TRBV4-3; CDR3 DNA: TGCGCCAGCAGCCAAGACGACGGTAGGTGGACGCCCCAGCATTTT; CDR3 protein: CASSQDDGRWTPQHF
J gene: TRBJ1-3; clone size: -; D gene: -; V gene: TRBV6-1; CDR3 DNA: TGCGCCAGCATGAAGAACTCTGGAAACACCATATATTTT; CDR3 protein: CASMKNSGNTIYF
J gene: TRBJ2-7; clone size: -; D gene: TRBD2; V gene: TRBV18; CDR3 DNA: TGTGCCAGCTCACCACTACTAGCGGGACGAACCTACGAGCAGTACTTC; CDR3 protein: CASSPLLAGRTYEQYF
J gene: TRBJ1-5; clone size: once; D gene: TRBD1; V gene: TRBV23-1; CDR3 DNA: TGCGCCAGCAGTCATACTGGGCAGGGGGCACGCAATCAGCCCCAGCATTTT; CDR3 protein: CASSHTGQGARNQPQHF
J gene: TRBJ1-2; clone size: -; D gene: TRBD1; V gene: TRBV14; CDR3 DNA: TGTGCCAGCAGCCAAGATCTGGGTGACAGGGGCGATGGCTACACCTTC; CDR3 protein: CASSQDLGDRGDGYTF
J gene: TRBJ1-1; clone size: -; D gene: -; V gene: TRBV10-3; CDR3 DNA: TGTGCCATCAGTGACTACAGGGAAGGTAACACTGAAGCTTTCTTT; CDR3 protein: CAISDYREGNTEAFF
J gene: TRBJ1-5; clone size: -; D gene: -; V gene: TRBV27; CDR3 DNA: TGTGCCAGCAGGGTTGTCGGCGGGGCTAGCAATCAGCCCCAGCATTTT; CDR3 protein: CASRVVGGASNQPQHF
J gene: TRBJ1-3; clone size: -; D gene: -; V gene: TRBV18; CDR3 DNA: TGTGCCAGCTCACCACGATTACAGCCGGGGTGGGGAAACACCATATATTTT; CDR3 protein: CASSPRLQPGWGNTIYF
J gene: TRBJ2-1; clone size: -; D gene: -; V gene: TRBV4-3; CDR3 DNA: TGCGCCAGCAGCCAAGATGAGGACTACAATGAGCAGTTCTTC; CDR3 protein: CASSQDEDYNEQFF
J gene: TRBJ2-3; clone size: once; D gene: -; V gene: TRBV7-2; CDR3 DNA: TGTGCCAGCAGCCCCCTGGAGCCCGGCCCAGATACGCAGTATTTT; CDR3 protein: CASSPLEPGPDTQYF
J gene: TRBJ2-3; clone size: -; D gene: TRBD2; V gene: TRBV6-4; CDR3 DNA: TGTGCCAGCAGTCCCGGGACTAGCGGGGGGCCCCTTAGGGTGCAGTATTTT; CDR3 protein: CASSPGTSGGPLRVQYF
J gene: TRBJ2-3; clone size: -; D gene: -; V gene: TRBV19; CDR3 DNA: TGTGCCACCCAACGGACTCACGGCACAGATACGCAGTATTTT; CDR3 protein: CATQRTHGTDTQYF
J gene: TRBJ1-5; clone size: -; D gene: TRBD1; V gene: TRBV2; CDR3 DNA: TGTGCCAGCAGTGCCGGACAGGGGGATCAGCCCCAGCATTTT; CDR3 protein: CASSAGQGDQPQHF
J gene: TRBJ1-2; clone size: -; D gene: -; V gene: TRBV7-9; CDR3 DNA: TGTGCCAGCAGCTTAGCGGGGGGGAATGGCTACACCTTC; CDR3 protein: CASSLAGGNGYTF
J gene: TRBJ1-1; clone size: -; D gene: -; V gene: TRBV27; CDR3 DNA: TGTGCCAGCAGTAAACTCCAGGGGATCAACACTGAAGCTTTCTTT; CDR3 protein: CASSKLQGINTEAFF
J gene: TRBJ1-5; clone size: -; D gene: -; V gene: TRBV5-5; CDR3 DNA: TGTGCCAGCAGCTTGGCCGTGGGAGGTGGCAATCAGCCCCAGCATTTT; CDR3 protein: CASSLAVGGGNQPQHF
J gene: TRBJ2-3; clone size: -; D gene: -; V gene: TRBV18; CDR3 DNA: TGTGCCAGCTCACCTCCGAACACAGATACGCAGTATTTT; CDR3 protein: CASSPPNTDTQYF
J gene: TRBJ1-1; clone size: -; D gene: TRBD1; V gene: TRBV2; CDR3 DNA: TGTGCCAGCAGGACAGGGTTGAACACTGAAGCTTTCTTT; CDR3 protein: CASRTGLNTEAFF
J gene: TRBJ2-3; clone size: -; D gene: TRBD2; V gene: TRBV5-1; CDR3 DNA: TGCGCCAGCACCAGTAGCGGGGGGCCACCACGTTACACAGATACGCAGTATTTT; CDR3 protein: CASTSSGGPPRYTDTQYF
J gene: TRBJ2-5; clone size: -; D gene: TRBD1; V gene: TRBV19; CDR3 DNA: TGTGCCAGTAGTCCGCTCCGGGACAGGGAAGAGACCCAGTACTTC; CDR3 protein: CASSPLRDREETQYF
J gene: TRBJ2-1; clone size: -; D gene: -; V gene: TRBV27; CDR3 DNA: TGTGCCAGCCGCACTCTAAGTTATGAGCAGTTCTTC; CDR3 protein: CASRTLSYEQFF
J gene: TRBJ2-7; clone size: -; D gene: -; V gene: TRBV7-9; CDR3 DNA: TGTGCCAGCAGCTTATCCTACGAGCAGTACTTC; CDR3 protein: CASSLSYEQYF
J gene: TRBJ1-2; clone size: -; D gene: TRBD1; V gene: TRBV4-1; CDR3 DNA: TGCGCCAGCAGCCATTGGGACAGGGGGTACCGGCGGGAGGGCTACACCTTC; CDR3 protein: CASSHWDRGYRREGYTF
J gene: TRBJ2-1; clone size: -; D gene: -; V gene: TRBV6-5; CDR3 DNA: TGTGCCAGCAGTTACAGGGGGGGACTTCACAATGAGCAGTTCTTC; CDR3 protein: CASSYRGGLHNEQFF
J gene: TRBJ1-6; clone size: -; D gene: TRBD1; V gene: TRBV6-5; CDR3 DNA: TGTGCCAGCAATACCGGGACAGCAAATTCACCCCTCCACTTT; CDR3 protein: CASNTGTANSPLHF
J gene: TRBJ2-3; clone size: -; D gene: TRBD2; V gene: TRBV4-1; CDR3 DNA: TGCGCCAGCAGCCAAGAACTAGCGGCCATCACAGATACGCAGTATTTT; CDR3 protein: CASSQELAAITDTQYF
J gene: TRBJ2-1; clone size: -; D gene: -; V gene: TRBV7-2; CDR3 DNA: TGTGCCAGCAGCTTCCCTTTTACGGAGCAGTTCTTC; CDR3 protein: CASSFPFTEQFF
J gene: TRBJ2-2; clone size: -; D gene: TRBD2; V gene: TRBV6-6; CDR3 DNA: TGTGCCAGCACCAAGACTAGCGGGGGGGCAATCGGGGAGCTGTTTTTT; CDR3 protein: CASTKTSGGAIGELFF
J gene: TRBJ2-1; clone size: -; D gene: -; V gene: TRBV11-2; CDR3 DNA: TGTGCCAGCAGCTTATCGGCAGGTTCCTACAATGAGCAGTTCTTC; CDR3 protein: CASSLSAGSYNEQFF
J gene: TRBJ2-7; clone size: -; D gene: TRBD2; V gene: TRBV5-3; CDR3 DNA: TGTGCCAGAAGCCCTCCGGGGCATTGGACTAGCGGTTACGAGCAGTACTTC; CDR3 protein: CARSPPGHWTSGYEQYF
J gene: TRBJ2-7; clone size: -; D gene: -; V gene: TRBV4-1; CDR3 DNA: TGCGCCAGCAGCCAAGGTACCGGGTCTGTAACCTACGAGCAGTACTTC; CDR3 protein: CASSQGTGSVTYEQYF
J gene: TRBJ2-2; clone size: -; D gene: TRBD2; V gene: TRBV4-1; CDR3 DNA: TGCGCCAGCAGCCAAGTGACTAGCGTTAACACCGGGGAGCTGTTTTTT; CDR3 protein: CASSQVTSVNTGELFF
J gene: TRBJ1-4; clone size: -; D gene: -; V gene: TRBV27; CDR3 DNA: TGTGCCAGCAGCCCCGTAGCCGATGCAACTAATGAAAAACTGTTTTTT; CDR3 protein: CASSPVADATNEKLFF